The 27 T cell receptor beta chains below all came from one sample that was sequenced in a study of cytomegalovirus exposure and HLA in healthy donors. The PCR contained 60 Vbeta and 13 Jbeta primers. Data came from immunoSEQ multiplex PCR; TCRdb stores just in-frame clones and leaves some out. The sample lists under 110,000 clones, about 81% occurring once. Sequencing was done on a sample of PBMCs. All receptors derive from a male donor in good health and CMV-seropositive.

The chain uses TRBV28 and TRBJ1-2; D unclear. This CDR3 contains 14 residues. Trimming took off 2 bases at V and 8 bases at J, with 15 bases between the two ends. In germline, CDR1 is MDHEN, CDR2 SYDVKM. CDR3 region: CASSLGRGGGGYTF. For the CDR3, the DNA is TGTGCCAGCAGTTTAGGGCGCGGTGGAGGGGGCTACACCTTC.

The chain joins TRBV10-1 to TRBJ2-1; possibly TRBD2 for D (5 bases). In germline, CDR1 is WNHNN, CDR2 SYGVQD (reference sequence). V was trimmed by 4 bases and J by 0 bases, leaving 13 bases between them. The length of the CDR3 is 16 residues. CDR3 sequence (DNA): TGCGCCAGCAGTGTGCCTAGCCGGAGCTCCTACAATGAGCAGTTCTTC. Encoded protein: CASSVPSRSSYNEQFF.

This sequence joins TRBV2 and TRBJ2-7; a weak D match, TRBD2 (5 bases). Germline CDR1 and CDR2: SNHLY and FYNNEI. This CDR3 region has 12 residues. The ends were cut back, 4 bases at V and 4 bases at J, with 8 bases in the middle. The CDR3 is CASSAGDYEQYF. The CDR3 nucleotides read TGTGCCAGCAGTGCCGGGGATTACGAGCAGTACTTC. The entire variable domain, with the rest obtained from reference TRBV2 and TRBJ2-7, is as follows: EPEVTQTPSHQVTQMGQEVILRCVPISNHLYFYWYRQILGQKVEFLVSFYNNEISEKSEIFDDQFSVERPDGSNFTLKIRSTKLEDSAMYFCASSAGDYEQYFGPGTRLTVT.

V gene TRBV5-1 combines with J gene TRBJ2-7; D is ambiguous. Germline V gene sequence: CDR1 SGHRS, CDR2 YFSETQ. V shed 4 bases and J shed 5 bases, with 13 bases lying between them. The CDR3 is 13 amino acids. The CDR3 coding sequence is TGCGCCAGCAGCCCCCGACTCGTCCACGAGCAGTACTTC. Translated: CASSPRLVHEQYF. The complete variable domain, with remaining parts taken from reference TRBV5-1 and TRBJ2-7, reads KAGVTQTPRYLIKTRGQQVTLSCSPISGHRSVSWYQQTPGQGLQFLFEYFSETQRNKGNFPGRFSGRQFSNSRSEMNVSTLELGDSALYLCASSPRLVHEQYFGPGTRLTVT.

The chain uses TRBV10-2 and TRBJ1-1, with unresolved D. V lost 7 bases and J 10 bases, leaving 13 bases between the germline ends. This CDR3 has 11 residues. Germline CDR1 and CDR2: WSHSY and SAAADI. CDR3 nucleotide sequence: TGCGCCAGCACGGCGGAGGGAACAGCTTTCTTT. It encodes CASTAEGTAFF.

V usage is TRBV7-2 and J usage is TRBJ1-1; D is unclear. The germline V and J ends were trimmed by 2 bases and 5 bases, with 12 bases remaining between them. Germline loops: CDR1 SGHTA, CDR2 FQGNSA. CDR3 length: 14 amino acids. In DNA form, the CDR3 reads TGTGCCAGCAGCTTAAACCGGGGATCGACTGAAGCTTTCTTT. It specifies CASSLNRGSTEAFF.

The chain couples TRBV5-1 to TRBJ1-6; TRBD1 is a possible D gene (5 bases). This CDR3 is 15 amino acids long. Germline assignment: CDR1 SGHRS and CDR2 YFSETQ. Between the trimmed V and J ends, which lost 2 bases and 7 bases, there was a span of 13 bases. The CDR3 coding sequence is TGCGCCAGCAGCTTCGCATCGGGGGTGAATTCACCCCTCCACTTT. Amino acids: CASSFASGVNSPLHF. The full variable domain, with the rest looked up from reference TRBV5-1 and TRBJ1-6, is KAGVTQTPRYLIKTRGQQVTLSCSPISGHRSVSWYQQTPGQGLQFLFEYFSETQRNKGNFPGRFSGRQFSNSRSEMNVSTLELGDSALYLCASSFASGVNSPLHFGNGTRLTVT.

The V call is TRBV6-5, the J call TRBJ2-7; D uncertain. Trimming removed 2 bases at V and 7 bases at J, with 9 bases between. The CDR3 loop spans 12 amino acids. Germline CDR1 is MNHEY and CDR2 is SVGAGI. The CDR3: CASSYDPREQYF. The DNA of the CDR3 is TGTGCCAGCAGTTACGACCCGCGGGAGCAGTACTTC.

This clone was seen only once. The V and J genes are TRBV29-1 and TRBJ1-4; D is uncertain. V lost 4 bases to trimming and J lost 0 bases, with 6 bases between them. Germline values: CDR1 SQVTM, CDR2 ANQGSEA. CDR3 length equals 13 residues. For the CDR3, the DNA is TGCAGCGTTGTCGAGTCAACTAATGAAAAACTGTTTTTT. Amino acids: CSVVESTNEKLFF.

The chain links TRBV14 to TRBJ1-2; the D is unclear. V shed 2 bases and J shed 4 bases, with 14 bases lying between them. The CDR3 extends over 15 amino acids. Looked up from germline, CDR1 is SGHDN and CDR2 is FVKESK. The CDR3 DNA sequence: TGTGCCAGCAGCCAAAGCGTACTCCAAATCTATGGCTACACCTTC. This codes for CASSQSVLQIYGYTF.

This chain links TRBV11-2 with TRBJ2-7, with D perhaps TRBD1 (6 bases). Trimming stripped 1 base from V and 0 bases from J, with 7 bases between. Germline assignment: CDR1 SGHAT and CDR2 FQNNGV. This CDR3 is 14 amino acids long. The CDR3 region is CASSLAGHSYEQYF. Written as DNA, the CDR3 is TGTGCCAGCAGCTTAGCGGGACACTCCTACGAGCAGTACTTC.

The J gene is TRBJ2-1, the V gene TRBV5-6; TRBD1 matches 12 bases. This CDR3 spans 17 amino acids. The V and J ends lost 4 bases and 5 bases, in that order; junction bases with no gene match: 10. Germline V gives CDR1 SGHDT, CDR2 YYEEEE. This CDR3 is CASSAGTGGEVHNEQFF. Written as DNA, the CDR3 is TGTGCCAGCAGCGCCGGGACAGGGGGCGAAGTCCACAATGAGCAGTTCTTC.

The gene calls are TRBV9 and TRBJ1-4; no clear D. The germline V gene has CDR1 SGDLS and CDR2 YYNGEE. This CDR3 contains 19 residues. V was clipped by 4 bases and J by 0 bases, with 22 bases between them. This chain's CDR3 is CASSTRPGPGIATNEKLFF. The DNA of the CDR3 is TGTGCCAGCAGCACCAGACCGGGCCCGGGAATTGCAACTAATGAAAAACTGTTTTTT.

The chain recombines TRBV5-1 with TRBJ1-3; no firm D call. The CDR3 covers 15 residues. The V end lost 3 bases, the J end lost 0 bases, and 10 bases lay between the germline ends. CDR1 and CDR2 (germline): SGHRS, YFSETQ. CDR3 amino acids: CASSSSGGSGNTIYF. The CDR3 DNA reads as TGCGCCAGCAGCTCATCGGGTGGCTCTGGAAACACCATATATTTT.

The rearrangement joins TRBV27 to TRBJ1-1; maybe TRBD1 (6 bases). The CDR3 sequence is 15 residues long. Deletions cut 2 bases from V and 0 bases from J, with 10 bases between. In germline, CDR1 is MNHEY, CDR2 SMNVEV (reference sequence). For the CDR3, the DNA is TGTGCCAGCAGTTTACTGGACAGTATGAACACTGAAGCTTTCTTT. It specifies CASSLLDSMNTEAFF.

This clone was recorded a few times. V gene TRBV5-1 combines with J gene TRBJ2-1, with TRBD1 as a possible D gene (5 bases). The germline CDR1 and CDR2 sequences are SGHRS and YFSETQ. This CDR3 is built from 15 residues. Deletions cut 4 bases from V and 4 bases from J, with 15 bases between. CDR3 region: CASSKDQQVYNEQFF. For the CDR3, the DNA is TGCGCCAGCAGCAAAGATCAACAGGTTTACAATGAGCAGTTCTTC.

The chain couples TRBV9 to TRBJ2-6; TRBD1 is a possible D gene (6 bases). The CDR3 has 18 amino acids. Germline V gene lookup returns CDR1 SGDLS and CDR2 YYNGEE. Trimming pared 3 bases from V and 1 base from J, leaving 17 bases between. Here the CDR3 reads CASSATGSQLSGANVLTF. CDR3 in DNA: TGTGCCAGCAGCGCCACAGGGAGCCAACTTTCTGGGGCCAACGTCCTGACTTTC.

This clone showed up just a few times. The rearrangement joins TRBV6-5 to TRBJ1-1; 8 bases align to TRBD1. Germline assignment: CDR1 MNHEY and CDR2 SVGAGI. This CDR3 has 15 residues. V gave up 8 bases and J gave up 2 bases; unmatched junction bases: 10. CDR3 in amino acids: CASQEHGTGNTEAFF. In nucleotides, the CDR3 is TGTGCCAGCCAAGAACACGGGACAGGTAACACTGAAGCTTTCTTT.

This clone showed up just a few times. The J gene is TRBJ2-7, the V gene TRBV15, with D tentatively TRBD1 (5 bases). The CDR3 sequence is 18 residues long. CDR1 is LNHNV and CDR2 is YYDKDF in the germline V gene (reference sequence). Trimming pared 0 bases from V and 0 bases from J, leaving 18 bases between. The CDR3 DNA reads as TGTGCCACCAGCAGAGATAGCATCCGGCAGGGATCCTCCTACGAGCAGTACTTC. Protein: CATSRDSIRQGSSYEQYF.

This rearrangement joins TRBV2 to TRBJ2-5, with D possibly TRBD1 on 6 matching bases. Germline lookup yields CDR1 SNHLY and CDR2 FYNNEI. V dropped 4 bases and J dropped 4 bases, with 10 bases sitting between them. The CDR3 runs to 13 residues. The CDR3 DNA follows: TGTGCCAGCAGTGGGGGCAGGGGAGAGACCCAGTACTTC. Translation gives CASSGGRGETQYF.

This clone was counted only a few times. The chain combines TRBV5-1 with TRBJ2-1, with TRBD1 matching over 7 bases. Germline V gene sequence: CDR1 SGHRS, CDR2 YFSETQ. The CDR3 is 14 residues long. The V and J ends lost 4 bases and 2 bases, in that order; junction bases with no gene match: 3. CDR3 sequence: CASSTGQTYNEQFF. DNA of the CDR3: TGCGCCAGCAGCACGGGACAGACCTACAATGAGCAGTTCTTC.

The chain uses TRBV5-1 and TRBJ1-1; TRBD1 agrees at 7 bases. The V gene's germline CDR1 is SGHRS and CDR2 YFSETQ. The CDR3 totals 13 residues. The J segment lost 4 bases and the V segment lost 1 base, leaving 1 base of the junction unmatched. The CDR3 DNA sequence: TGCGCCAGCAGCTTGACAGGGGCCACTGAAGCTTTCTTT. Its translation: CASSLTGATEAFF.

In this sample, this clone turned up a few times. The V call is TRBV19, the J call TRBJ1-5; TRBD1 aligns across 11 bases. Per the germline V gene, CDR1 is LNHDA and CDR2 is SQIVND (reference sequence). This CDR3 region has 14 residues. Trimming at V came to 6 bases and at J to 8 bases, leaving 6 bases not matched to a gene. CDR3 loop: CASRQGQGEKPQHF. CDR3 nucleotide sequence: TGTGCCAGTAGGCAGGGACAGGGGGAGAAGCCCCAGCATTTT.

The chain combines TRBV19 with TRBJ1-6; unclear D gene. CDR3 length equals 15 residues. The V end was cut by 5 bases, the J end by 5 bases, with 13 bases between. Germline V gene lookup returns CDR1 LNHDA and CDR2 SQIVND (reference sequence). CDR3 in DNA: TGTGCCAGTAGTTTATACAGCAGGAATAATTCACCCCTCCACTTT. This gives the protein CASSLYSRNNSPLHF.

Remarks on this clone: This same CDR3 is encoded by further DNA sequences in the sample. CDR3 amino acids: CASSYGTGTYEQYF. CDR3 coding DNA: TGTGCCAGCAGTTACGGTACAGGGACCTACGAGCAGTACTTC. This chain connects TRBV6-5 to TRBJ2-7, with TRBD1 as a possible D gene (6 bases). The germline V gene has CDR1 MNHEY and CDR2 SVGAGI. V was clipped by 2 bases and J by 2 bases, with 10 bases between them. This CDR3 contains 14 residues.

The chain links TRBV5-6 to TRBJ1-3; no clear D gene. There are 14 residues in the CDR3. The V gene lost 0 bases and the J gene lost 0 bases, with 4 bases spanning the gap. CDR1 is SGHDT and CDR2 is YYEEEE in the germline V gene. CDR3 protein: CASSLVHSGNTIYF. For the CDR3, the DNA is TGTGCCAGCAGCTTGGTTCACTCTGGAAACACCATATATTTT.

This chain connects TRBV19 to TRBJ2-1, with a possible D match to TRBD2 (6 bases). The CDR3 covers 15 residues. Germline loops: CDR1 LNHDA, CDR2 SQIVND (reference sequence). Trimming removed 10 bases from V and 3 bases from J, with 19 bases in between. CDR3 sequence (DNA): TGTGCCACCGCGGGGACGGTTGCTAGCTACAATGAGCAGTTCTTC. It translates to CATAGTVASYNEQFF.